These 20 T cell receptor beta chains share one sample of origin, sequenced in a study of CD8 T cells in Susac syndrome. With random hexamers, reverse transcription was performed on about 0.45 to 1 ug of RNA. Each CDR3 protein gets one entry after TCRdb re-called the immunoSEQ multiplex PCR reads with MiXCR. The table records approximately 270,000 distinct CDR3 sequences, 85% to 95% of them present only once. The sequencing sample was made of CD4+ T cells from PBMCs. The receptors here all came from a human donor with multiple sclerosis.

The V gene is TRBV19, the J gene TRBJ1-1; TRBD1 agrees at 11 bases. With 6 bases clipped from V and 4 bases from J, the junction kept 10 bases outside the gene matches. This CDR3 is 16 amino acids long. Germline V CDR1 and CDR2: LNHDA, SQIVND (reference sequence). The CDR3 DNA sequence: TGTGCCAGTAGGGGACGGACAGGGGGCGCCTCCACTGAAGCTTTCTTT. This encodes CASRGRTGGASTEAFF.

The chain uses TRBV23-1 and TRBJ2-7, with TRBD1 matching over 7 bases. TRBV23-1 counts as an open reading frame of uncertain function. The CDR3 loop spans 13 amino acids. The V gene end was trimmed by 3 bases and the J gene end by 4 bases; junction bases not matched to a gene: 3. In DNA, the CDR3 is TGCGCCAGCAGTCATTGGGGACAGTACGAGCAGTACGTC. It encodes CASSHWGQYEQYV.

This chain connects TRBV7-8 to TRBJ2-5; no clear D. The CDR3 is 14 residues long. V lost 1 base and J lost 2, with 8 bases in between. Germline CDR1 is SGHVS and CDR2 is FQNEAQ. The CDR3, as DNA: TGTGCCAGCAGCTTAGGCCAGCGACAAGAGACCCAGTACTTC. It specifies CASSLGQRQETQYF.

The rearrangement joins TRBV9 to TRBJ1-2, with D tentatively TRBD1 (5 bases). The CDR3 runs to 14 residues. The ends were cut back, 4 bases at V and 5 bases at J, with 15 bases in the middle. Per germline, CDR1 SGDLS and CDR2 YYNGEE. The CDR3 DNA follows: TGTGCCAGCAGCCCCGTCCCGGGGGTTTATGGCTACACCTTC. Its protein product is CASSPVPGVYGYTF. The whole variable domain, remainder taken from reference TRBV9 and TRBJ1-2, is DSGVTQTPKHLITATGQRVTLRCSPRSGDLSVYWYQQSLDQGLQFLIQYYNGEERAKGNILERFSAQQFPDLHSELNLSSLELGDSALYFCASSPVPGVYGYTFGSGTRLTVV.

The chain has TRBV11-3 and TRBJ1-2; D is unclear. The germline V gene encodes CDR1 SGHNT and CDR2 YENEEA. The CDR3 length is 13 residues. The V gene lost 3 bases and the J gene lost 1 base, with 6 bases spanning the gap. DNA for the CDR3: TGTGCCAGCAGCTTGAACAGTAACTATGGCTACACCTTC. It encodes CASSLNSNYGYTF.

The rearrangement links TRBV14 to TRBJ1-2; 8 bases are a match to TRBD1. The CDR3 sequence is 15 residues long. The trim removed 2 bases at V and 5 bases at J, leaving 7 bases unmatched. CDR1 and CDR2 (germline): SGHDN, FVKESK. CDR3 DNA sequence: TGTGCCAGCAGCCAATATACACAGGGGGTATATGGCTACACCTTC. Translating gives CASSQYTQGVYGYTF.

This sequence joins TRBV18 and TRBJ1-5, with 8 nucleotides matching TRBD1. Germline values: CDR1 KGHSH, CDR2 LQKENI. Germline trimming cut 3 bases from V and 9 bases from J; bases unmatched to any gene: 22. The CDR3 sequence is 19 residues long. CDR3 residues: CASSPGQGAGLRPPRPQHF. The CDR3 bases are TGTGCCAGCTCACCCGGACAGGGTGCCGGTCTAAGGCCCCCCCGGCCCCAGCATTTT.

The CDR3 DNA sequence: TGTGCCAGCAGCCATGACGGGACAGGGGTGGAAAAGACCCAGTACTTC. Translating gives CASSHDGTGVEKTQYF. The chain employs TRBV14 and TRBJ2-5; TRBD1 matches 10 bases. CDR3 length: 16 residues. In germline, CDR1 is SGHDN, CDR2 FVKESK. Trimming at V came to 3 bases and at J to 6 bases, leaving 10 bases not matched to a gene.

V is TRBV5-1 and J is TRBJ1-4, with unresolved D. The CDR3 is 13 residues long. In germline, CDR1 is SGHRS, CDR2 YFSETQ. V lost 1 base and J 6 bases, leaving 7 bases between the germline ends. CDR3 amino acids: CASSLTGDEKLFF. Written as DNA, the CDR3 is TGCGCCAGCAGCTTGACCGGGGATGAAAAACTGTTTTTT.

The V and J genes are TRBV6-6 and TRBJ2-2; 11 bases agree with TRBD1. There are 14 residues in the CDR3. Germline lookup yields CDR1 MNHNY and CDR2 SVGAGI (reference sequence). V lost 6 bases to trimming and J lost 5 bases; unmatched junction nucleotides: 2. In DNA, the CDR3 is TGTGCCAGCAGCGGGACAGGGGGAACCGGGGAGCTGTTTTTT. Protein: CASSGTGGTGELFF.

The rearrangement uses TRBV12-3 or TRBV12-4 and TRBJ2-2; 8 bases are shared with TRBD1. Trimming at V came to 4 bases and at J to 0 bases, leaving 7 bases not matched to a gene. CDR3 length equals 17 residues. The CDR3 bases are TGTGCCAGCAGTTCCCACAGGGGGACCGCGAACACCGGGGAGCTGTTTTTT. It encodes CASSSHRGTANTGELFF.

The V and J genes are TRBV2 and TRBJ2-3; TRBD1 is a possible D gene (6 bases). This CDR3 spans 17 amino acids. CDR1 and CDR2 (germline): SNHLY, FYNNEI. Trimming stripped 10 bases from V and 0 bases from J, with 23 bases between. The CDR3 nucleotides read TGTGCCACCGCGTCTCTTATTTGGGGGCCTAGCACAGATACGCAGTATTTT. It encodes CATASLIWGPSTDTQYF.

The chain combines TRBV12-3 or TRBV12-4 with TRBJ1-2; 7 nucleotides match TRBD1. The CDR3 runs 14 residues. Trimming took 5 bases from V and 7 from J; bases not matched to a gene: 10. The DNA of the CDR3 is TGTGCCAGCAGTCCCGGGACAGCCTTTGGTGGCTACACCTTC. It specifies CASSPGTAFGGYTF.

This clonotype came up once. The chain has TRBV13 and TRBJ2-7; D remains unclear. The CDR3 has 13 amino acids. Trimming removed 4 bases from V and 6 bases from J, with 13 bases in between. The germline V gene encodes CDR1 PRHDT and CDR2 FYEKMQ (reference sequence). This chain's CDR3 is CASSSTPGSEQYF. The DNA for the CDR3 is TGTGCCAGCAGCTCAACCCCAGGTTCCGAGCAGTACTTC.

DNA for the CDR3: TGCAGTGCTAGGGGTAAAGGGGGGTTTTCCTACGAGCAGTACTTC. Residues: CSARGKGGFSYEQYF. V is TRBV20-1 and J is TRBJ2-7; D may match TRBD1 or TRBD2 (6 bases each). V dropped 3 bases and J dropped 1 base, with 16 bases sitting between them. Germline lookup yields CDR1 DFQATT and CDR2 SNEGSKA (reference sequence). The CDR3 covers 15 residues.

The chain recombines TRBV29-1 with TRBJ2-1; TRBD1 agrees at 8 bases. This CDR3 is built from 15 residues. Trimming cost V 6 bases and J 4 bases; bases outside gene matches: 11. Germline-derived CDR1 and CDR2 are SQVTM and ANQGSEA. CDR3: CSVGDRGAWYNEQFF. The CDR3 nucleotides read TGCAGCGTCGGCGACAGGGGCGCGTGGTACAATGAGCAGTTCTTC.

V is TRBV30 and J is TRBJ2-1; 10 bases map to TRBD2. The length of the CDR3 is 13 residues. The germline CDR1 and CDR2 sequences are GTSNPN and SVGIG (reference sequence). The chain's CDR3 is CSLGLALLNEQFF. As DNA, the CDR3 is TGTTCCTTGGGACTAGCGTTGTTGAATGAGCAGTTCTTC.

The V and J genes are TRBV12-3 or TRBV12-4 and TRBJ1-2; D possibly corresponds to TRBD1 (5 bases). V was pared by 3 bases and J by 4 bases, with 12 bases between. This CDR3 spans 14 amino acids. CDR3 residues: CASSLGSGTYGYTF. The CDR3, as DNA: TGTGCCAGCAGTTTGGGATCAGGGACCTATGGCTACACCTTC.

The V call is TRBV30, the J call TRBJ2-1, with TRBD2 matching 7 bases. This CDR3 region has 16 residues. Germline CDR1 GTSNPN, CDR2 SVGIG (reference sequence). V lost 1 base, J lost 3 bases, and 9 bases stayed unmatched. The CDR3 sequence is CAWSGLERGFYNEQFF. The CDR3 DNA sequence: TGTGCCTGGAGTGGGCTTGAGCGGGGCTTCTACAATGAGCAGTTCTTC.

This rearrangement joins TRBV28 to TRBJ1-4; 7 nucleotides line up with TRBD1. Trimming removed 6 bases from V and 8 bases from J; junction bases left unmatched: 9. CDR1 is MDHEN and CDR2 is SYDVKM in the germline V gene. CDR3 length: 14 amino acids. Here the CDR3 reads CASSLTGNGEKLFF. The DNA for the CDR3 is TGTGCCAGCAGCCTGACAGGGAATGGGGAAAAACTGTTTTTT.